These T cell receptor beta chains were read from a single sample in a study of T-cell reconstitution after alpha-beta-depleted transplantation in children. TCRdb re-called the PCR reads through MiXCR, storing one row per CDR3 protein. This sample carries about 500,000 distinct CDR3 sequences, about an eighth of them seen once, and the ten largest clones take 14%. The sequencing here drew on PBMCs, mostly from graft donor cells, taken 180 days after TCRalphabeta/CD19-depleted stem cell transplant. The receptors shown here come from a female patient aged 2-15 years who had a stem cell transplant for aplastic anemia, so the T cells may come from the graft donor. Both conserved end residues are part of each CDR3. A D gene is named only where the DNA matches it firmly. Rows give clone size only sometimes, using once, few, many, or a class for an expanded clone.

d_call,j_call,clone_size,v_call,cdr3_nt,cdr3_aa
TRBD1,TRBJ1-5,few,TRBV20-1,TGCATTGCTAGAGATCGGGACAGGGGGCTCTATCAGCCCCAGCATTTT,CIARDRDRGLYQPQHF
TRBD2,TRBJ2-7,few,TRBV6-5,TGTGCCAGCAGGGCGACTAGCGGATATTACGAGCAGTACTTC,CASRATSGYYEQYF
NA,TRBJ1-2,few,TRBV12-3/TRBV12-4,TGTGCCAGCAGTCGTCCGGGGGGGCTAGTCTATGGCTACACCTTC,CASSRPGGLVYGYTF
NA,TRBJ2-1,few,TRBV7-2,TGTGCCAGCAGCTTAGGTGCAGGTTGGGGGAATGAGCAGTTCTTC,CASSLGAGWGNEQFF
TRBD2,TRBJ2-7,many,TRBV7-7,TGTGCCAGCAGCTTGGGTAGCGGGACCTCCTACGAGCAGTACTTC,CASSLGSGTSYEQYF
NA,TRBJ1-3,few,TRBV28,TGTGCCAGCAGTTACACGTTGGGACTGAAAGACTCTGGAAACACCATATATTTT,CASSYTLGLKDSGNTIYF
NA,TRBJ2-2,few,TRBV29-1,TGCAGCGTTACGAACACCGGGGAGCTGTTTTTT,CSVTNTGELFF
NA,TRBJ2-1,NA,TRBV7-2,TGTGCCAGCAGCTTGCCAACAGTATGGTCCTACAATGAGCAGTTCTTC,CASSLPTVWSYNEQFF
TRBD1,TRBJ1-1,NA,TRBV7-9,TGTGCCAGCAGCTTGGGGACAGGGCGGGTCATGGACACTGAAGCTTTCTTT,CASSLGTGRVMDTEAFF
NA,TRBJ1-2,NA,TRBV20-1,TGCAGTGCTACCCAGGGCGCAGGAAGGTATGGCTACACCTTC,CSATQGAGRYGYTF
TRBD1,TRBJ1-2,few,TRBV25-1,TGTGCCAGCAGTCCGCCCGGACAGGGTAATGGCTACACCTTC,CASSPPGQGNGYTF
NA,TRBJ2-3,many,TRBV6-5,TGTGCCAGCAGTTACTCAAAATGGAACAGGGAGTCTCAGTATTTT,CASSYSKWNRESQYF
NA,TRBJ2-2,few,TRBV7-3,TGTGCCAGCAGCTCCACAGGCCCGAACACCGGGGAGCTGTTTTTT,CASSSTGPNTGELFF
NA,TRBJ2-2,few,TRBV11-2,TGTGCCAGCAGCTCGCGGGTGGGGGGCGATTCCGGGGAGCTGTTTTTT,CASSSRVGGDSGELFF
NA,TRBJ2-3,NA,TRBV20-1,TGCAGTGCTGAGGGGGGGGGCACAGATACGCAGTATTTT,CSAEGGGTDTQYF
NA,TRBJ1-2,few,TRBV7-2,TGTGCCAGCAGCTCCATCAGGGGAGGCTACACCTTC,CASSSIRGGYTF
TRBD1,TRBJ2-1,NA,TRBV5-1,TGCGCCAGCAGCTTGATCCAGGGGGCCGATAATGAGCAGTTCTTC,CASSLIQGADNEQFF
TRBD1,TRBJ1-6,few,TRBV28,TGTGCCAGCAGTCCCCCGACAGGGTCCTATAATTCACCCCTCCACTTT,CASSPPTGSYNSPLHF
NA,TRBJ1-1,few,TRBV7-9,TGTGCCAGCAGCTCACAGGGCCTCGACACTGAAGCTTTCTTT,CASSSQGLDTEAFF
NA,TRBJ2-1,NA,TRBV28,TGTGCCAGCAGTTTATCCCCCGGGGCCAACGGGCACAATGAGCAGTTCTTC,CASSLSPGANGHNEQFF
NA,TRBJ2-1,once,TRBV19,TGTGCCAGTATCGCCGGCGGGGGCCGGTTGAATGAGCAGTTCTTC,CASIAGGGRLNEQFF
TRBD1,TRBJ2-3,many,TRBV28,TGTGCCAGCAGGCTGGGACAGGGGGCAGGAACAGATACGCAGTATTTT,CASRLGQGAGTDTQYF
NA,TRBJ2-1,NA,TRBV5-1,TGCGCCAGCAGCCCAGGATATGAGGGGCCCAGGGATGAGCAGTTCTTC,CASSPGYEGPRDEQFF
NA,TRBJ2-3,few,TRBV28,TGTGCCAGCAGTTTAGGGTCTAGAAGCACAGATACGCAGTATTTT,CASSLGSRSTDTQYF
TRBD1,TRBJ2-3,NA,TRBV19,TGTGCCAGTGTGGGGACAGGGTCGGCAGATACGCAGTATTTT,CASVGTGSADTQYF
NA,TRBJ2-3,few,TRBV27,TGTGCCAGCAGCCCACAGTTACCCTCTAGCACAGATACGCAGTATTTT,CASSPQLPSSTDTQYF
NA,TRBJ2-1,few,TRBV11-2,TGTGCCAGCAGCTTAAGATCGGCAGGGGTCTTCAATGAGCAGTTCTTC,CASSLRSAGVFNEQFF
NA,TRBJ2-3,many,TRBV20-1,TGCAGTGCTAGAATGGTTGGTAGTGCAGATACGCAGTATTTT,CSARMVGSADTQYF
TRBD2,TRBJ2-7,NA,TRBV20-1,TGCAGTGCTAGAGAAGCGGGAATTTACGAGCAGTACTTC,CSAREAGIYEQYF
NA,TRBJ2-1,few,TRBV20-1,TGCAGTGCTAGAGATCAAGGGTACCAATACAATGAGCAGTTCTTC,CSARDQGYQYNEQFF
NA,TRBJ1-2,few,TRBV29-1,TGCAGCGTTCCCGGGCCTGCTGGGGACTATGGCTACACCTTC,CSVPGPAGDYGYTF
NA,TRBJ2-7,NA,TRBV18,TGTGCCTCAACCGCAGGGGAAAGCGAGCAGTACTTC,CASTAGESEQYF
TRBD2,TRBJ2-7,NA,TRBV7-6,TGTGCCAGCAGCTTAGAAGTCGGGGGGTCCTACGAGCAGTACTTC,CASSLEVGGSYEQYF
TRBD2,TRBJ2-5,few,TRBV20-1,TGCAGTGCTAGAAGACTAGCGGGAGGGCCGCCCCAAGAGACCCAGTACTTC,CSARRLAGGPPQETQYF
NA,TRBJ1-1,NA,TRBV20-1,TGCAGTGCTACTCGGGGGGGAGCTTTCTTT,CSATRGGAFF
TRBD2,TRBJ2-7,few,TRBV12-3/TRBV12-4,TGTGCCAGCACCCCAGGAGAGCGGGAGGTCTACGAGCAGTACTTC,CASTPGEREVYEQYF
NA,TRBJ2-3,few,TRBV7-9,TGTGCCAGCAGCCCCGGGACTTCCAGCACAGATACGCAGTATTTT,CASSPGTSSTDTQYF
NA,TRBJ1-5,NA,TRBV6-2/TRBV6-3,TGTGCCAGCAGTTACTCTTCGATGACAGGACTCAATCAGCCCCAGCATTTT,CASSYSSMTGLNQPQHF
NA,TRBJ2-1,NA,TRBV6-2/TRBV6-3,TGTGCCAGCACCCACGGCTTGGCAGTTTGGTTAGATGAGCAGTTCTTC,CASTHGLAVWLDEQFF
NA,TRBJ1-2,many,TRBV2,TGTGCCAGCAGTGGCGAGGGGCTTCAAGGCTACACCTTC,CASSGEGLQGYTF
TRBD1,TRBJ1-1,NA,TRBV10-1,TGCGCCAGCAGTGAGAACTCGGGGGCCAGGGGGCACGCTGAAGCTTTCTTT,CASSENSGARGHAEAFF
NA,TRBJ2-7,many,TRBV20-1,TGCAGTGCATACCGGGACTGGGACGAGCAGTACTTC,CSAYRDWDEQYF
TRBD1,TRBJ1-2,NA,TRBV7-2,TGTGCCAGCAGCTTAGTGGCCCGGGACAGCACCTTCTATGGCTACACCTTC,CASSLVARDSTFYGYTF
NA,TRBJ2-1,NA,TRBV9,TGTGCCAGCAGCGTAGCTGAAGGTAGCGCCCGCTCCTACAATGAGCAGTTCTTC,CASSVAEGSARSYNEQFF
NA,TRBJ1-1,NA,TRBV6-5,TGTGCCAGCCAGGGCGGGCACACTGAAGCTTTCTTT,CASQGGHTEAFF
NA,TRBJ2-5,few,TRBV5-1,TGCGCCAGCAGCTTGGTTGGGACCCAGTACTTC,CASSLVGTQYF
NA,TRBJ1-1,NA,TRBV10-3,TGTGCCATCAGTAATACGGGAGACACTGAAGCTTTCTTT,CAISNTGDTEAFF
TRBD2,TRBJ2-3,many,TRBV28,TGTGCCAGCAATTGGGCCGGGACTAGCCATAGCACAGATACGCAGTATTTT,CASNWAGTSHSTDTQYF
NA,TRBJ2-3,NA,TRBV18,TGTGCCAGCTCACCACTAAGAGATACGCAGTATTTT,CASSPLRDTQYF
TRBD2,TRBJ2-1,NA,TRBV6-2/TRBV6-3,TGTGCCAGCACCCCGCGACTAGCAGGCAATGAGCAGTTCTTC,CASTPRLAGNEQFF
NA,TRBJ2-7,few,TRBV20-1,TGCAGTGCTAGAGATGATGTCAGGGGTTACGAGCAGTACTTC,CSARDDVRGYEQYF
TRBD2,TRBJ2-1,NA,TRBV29-1,TGCAGCGTTGAGGTGAGCGGGAGCTCCTACAATGAGCAGTTCTTC,CSVEVSGSSYNEQFF
NA,TRBJ2-5,NA,TRBV5-4,TGTGCCAGCAGTATACAGGGAAGTGGGGAGACCCAGTACTTC,CASSIQGSGETQYF
TRBD2,TRBJ2-7,many,TRBV20-1,TGCAGTGCTAGAGATCTGCGGGAGGCATACTACGAGCAGTACTTC,CSARDLREAYYEQYF
NA,TRBJ1-1,few,TRBV7-9,TGTGCCAGCAGCCCGGGGTGGCGCACTGAAGCTTTCTTT,CASSPGWRTEAFF